This T cell receptor (beta chain) was captured by sequencing in a study of blood T cells in healthy people across ages. Germline V gene sequence: CDR1 SNHLY, CDR2 FYNNEI. The CDR3 sequence is 14 residues long. Trimming shortened V by 3 bases and J by 2 bases, and 10 bases separated the two germline ends. This clonotype has more than one count but fewer than ten. Through a sample-barcoded 5' primer and a J-beta primer mix, a second PCR was run for roughly 6 to 11 cycles. TCRdb independently ran MiXCR on the 5' RACE reads; one entry per CDR3 protein. The sample includes fewer than 1,200,000 distinct CDR3 sequences, about 23% of them seen just once. This same sample was also part of a study on T cells of mothers and their children.

This clonotype was sampled from a girl aged 2-10 years in good health. The sample consisted of blood. The chain employs TRBV2 and TRBJ1-2; D unclear. The CDR3 loop is CASSDRVGNYGYTF. CDR3 nucleotides: TGTGCCAGCAGTGATAGGGTGGGCAACTATGGCTACACCTTC.